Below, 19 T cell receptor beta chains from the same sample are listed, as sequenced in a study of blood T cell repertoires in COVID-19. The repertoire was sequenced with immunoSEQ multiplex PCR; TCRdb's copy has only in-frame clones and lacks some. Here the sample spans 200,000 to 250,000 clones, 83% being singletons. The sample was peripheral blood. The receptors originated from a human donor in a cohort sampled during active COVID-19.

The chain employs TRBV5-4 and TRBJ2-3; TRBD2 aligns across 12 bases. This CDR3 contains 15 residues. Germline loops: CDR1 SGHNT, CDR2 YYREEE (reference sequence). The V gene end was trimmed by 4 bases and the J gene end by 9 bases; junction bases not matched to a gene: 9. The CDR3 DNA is TGTGCCAGCAGCCCCCCGGGGACTAGCGGGTTCACGCAGTATTTT. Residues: CASSPPGTSGFTQYF.

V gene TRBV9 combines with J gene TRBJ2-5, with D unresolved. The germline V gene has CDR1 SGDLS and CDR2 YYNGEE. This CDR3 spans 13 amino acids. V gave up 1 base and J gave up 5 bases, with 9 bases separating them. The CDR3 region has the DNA TGTGCCAGCAGCGTAAGGAGTGGGGAGACCCAGTACTTC. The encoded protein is CASSVRSGETQYF. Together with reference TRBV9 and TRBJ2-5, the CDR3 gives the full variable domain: DSGVTQTPKHLITATGQRVTLRCSPRSGDLSVYWYQQSLDQGLQFLIQYYNGEERAKGNILERFSAQQFPDLHSELNLSSLELGDSALYFCASSVRSGETQYFGPGTRLLVL.

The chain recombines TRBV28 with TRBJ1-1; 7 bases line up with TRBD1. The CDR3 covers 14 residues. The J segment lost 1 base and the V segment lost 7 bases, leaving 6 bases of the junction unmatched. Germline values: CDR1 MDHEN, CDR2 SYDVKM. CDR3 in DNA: TGTGCCAGCACCTTGGGGGACAGGAACACTGAAGCTTTCTTT. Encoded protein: CASTLGDRNTEAFF.

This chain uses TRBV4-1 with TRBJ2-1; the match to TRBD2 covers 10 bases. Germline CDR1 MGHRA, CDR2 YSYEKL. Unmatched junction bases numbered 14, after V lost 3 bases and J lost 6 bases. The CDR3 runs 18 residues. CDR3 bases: TGCGCCAGCAGCCAGGAGGGAGATGTCCTAGCGGGGGCCAATGAGCAGTTCTTC. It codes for CASSQEGDVLAGANEQFF.

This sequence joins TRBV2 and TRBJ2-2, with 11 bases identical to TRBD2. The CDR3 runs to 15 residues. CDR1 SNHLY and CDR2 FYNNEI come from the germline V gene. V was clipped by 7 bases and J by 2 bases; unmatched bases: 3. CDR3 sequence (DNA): TGTGCCAGCACAAGACTAGCGGGAAACACCGGGGAGCTGTTTTTT. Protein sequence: CASTRLAGNTGELFF.

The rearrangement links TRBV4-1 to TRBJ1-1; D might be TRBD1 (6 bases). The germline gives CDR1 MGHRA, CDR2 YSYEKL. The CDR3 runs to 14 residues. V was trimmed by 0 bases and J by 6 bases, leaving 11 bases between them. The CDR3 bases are TGCGCCAGCAGCCAAGATAGGGCAGGGGCTGAAGCTTTCTTT. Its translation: CASSQDRAGAEAFF.

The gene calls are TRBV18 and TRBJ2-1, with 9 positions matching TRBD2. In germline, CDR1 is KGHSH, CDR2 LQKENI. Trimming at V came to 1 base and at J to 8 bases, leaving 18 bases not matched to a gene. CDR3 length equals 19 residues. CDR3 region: CASSPLAPLNSGSSHEQFF. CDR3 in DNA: TGTGCCAGCTCACCACTTGCCCCTTTAAATAGCGGGAGTTCCCATGAGCAGTTCTTC.

The CDR3 protein is CASSPTGGEYGYTF. The CDR3 bases are TGCGCCAGCAGCCCCACAGGGGGAGAGTATGGCTACACCTTC. This chain links TRBV5-1 with TRBJ1-2, with 8 bases lining up with TRBD1. CDR3 size: 14 residues. Per the germline V gene, CDR1 is SGHRS and CDR2 is YFSETQ. The V and J ends lost 4 bases and 5 bases, in that order; junction bases with no gene match: 7.

CDR3 sequence (DNA): TGTGCTAGTGCGCGGGAGCCGAGCTCCTACAATGAGCAGTTCTTC. It codes for CASAREPSSYNEQFF. The V call is TRBV12-5, the J call TRBJ2-1, with 7 bases aligning to TRBD2. The CDR3 has 15 amino acids. V lost 7 bases, J lost 0 bases, and 6 bases stayed unmatched. Germline CDR1 is LGHNT and CDR2 is FRNRAP.

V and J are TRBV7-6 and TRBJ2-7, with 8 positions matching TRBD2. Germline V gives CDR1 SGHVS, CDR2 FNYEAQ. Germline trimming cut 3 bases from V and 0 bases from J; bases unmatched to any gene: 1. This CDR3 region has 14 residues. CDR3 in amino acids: CASSLTSASYEQYF. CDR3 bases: TGTGCCAGCAGCTTGACTAGCGCCTCCTACGAGCAGTACTTC.

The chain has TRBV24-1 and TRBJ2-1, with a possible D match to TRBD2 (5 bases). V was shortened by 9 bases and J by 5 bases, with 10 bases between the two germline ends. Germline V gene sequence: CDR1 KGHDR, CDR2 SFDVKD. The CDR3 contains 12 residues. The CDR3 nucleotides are TGTGCCACCTTCGGGGAGAACAATGAGCAGTTCTTC. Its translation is CATFGENNEQFF.

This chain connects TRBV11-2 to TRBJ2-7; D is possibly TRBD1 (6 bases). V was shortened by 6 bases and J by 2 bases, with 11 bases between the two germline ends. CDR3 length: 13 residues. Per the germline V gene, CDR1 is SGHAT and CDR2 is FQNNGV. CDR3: CASSPQGPYEQYF. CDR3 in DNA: TGTGCCAGCAGTCCACAGGGCCCCTACGAGCAGTACTTC.

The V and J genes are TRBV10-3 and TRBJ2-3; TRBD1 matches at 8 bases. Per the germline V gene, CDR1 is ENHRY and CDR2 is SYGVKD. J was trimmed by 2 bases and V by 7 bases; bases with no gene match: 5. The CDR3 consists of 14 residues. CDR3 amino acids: CAITVQGATDTQYF. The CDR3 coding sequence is TGTGCCATCACCGTGCAGGGGGCCACAGATACGCAGTATTTT.

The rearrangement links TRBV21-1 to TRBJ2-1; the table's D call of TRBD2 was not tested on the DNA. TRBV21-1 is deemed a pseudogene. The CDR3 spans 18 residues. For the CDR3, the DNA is TGTGCCAGCAGCAAAAGGGGACTCGGCCTCGCAGGATACAATGAGCAGTTCTTC. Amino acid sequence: CASSKRGLGLAGYNEQFF.

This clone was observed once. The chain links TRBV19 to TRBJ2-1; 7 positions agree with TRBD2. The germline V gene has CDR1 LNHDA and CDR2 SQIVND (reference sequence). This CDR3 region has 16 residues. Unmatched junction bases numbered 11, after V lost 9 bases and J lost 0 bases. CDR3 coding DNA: TGTGCCAGCAAATTTGACGGGACTAACTCCTACAATGAGCAGTTCTTC. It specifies CASKFDGTNSYNEQFF.

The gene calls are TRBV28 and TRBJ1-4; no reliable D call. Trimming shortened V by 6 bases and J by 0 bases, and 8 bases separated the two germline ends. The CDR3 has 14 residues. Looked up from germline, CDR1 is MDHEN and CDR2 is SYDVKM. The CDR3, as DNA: TGTGCCAGCAGCCCTTTTACAACTAATGAAAAACTGTTTTTT. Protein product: CASSPFTTNEKLFF.

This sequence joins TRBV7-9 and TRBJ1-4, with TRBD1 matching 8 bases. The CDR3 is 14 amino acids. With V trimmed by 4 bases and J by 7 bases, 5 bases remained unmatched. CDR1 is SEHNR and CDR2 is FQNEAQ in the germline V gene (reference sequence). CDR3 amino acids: CASSSDRGREKLFF. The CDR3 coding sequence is TGTGCCAGCAGCTCCGACAGGGGCCGTGAAAAACTGTTTTTT.

The CDR3 here is CASSPPDRDGEQYF. The DNA for the CDR3 is TGTGCCAGCAGCCCCCCCGACAGGGACGGCGAGCAGTACTTC. The rearrangement joins TRBV28 to TRBJ2-7; 7 bases are shared with TRBD1. Germline CDR1 is MDHEN and CDR2 is SYDVKM. V trimming: 6 bases; J trimming: 6 bases; junction bases outside the gene matches: 11. The CDR3 has 14 amino acids.

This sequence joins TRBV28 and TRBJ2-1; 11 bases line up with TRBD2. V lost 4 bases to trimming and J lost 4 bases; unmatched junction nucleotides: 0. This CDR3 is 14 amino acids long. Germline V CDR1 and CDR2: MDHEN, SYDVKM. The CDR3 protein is CASSSSGRYNEQFF. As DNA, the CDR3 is TGTGCCAGCAGTTCTAGCGGGAGGTACAATGAGCAGTTCTTC.